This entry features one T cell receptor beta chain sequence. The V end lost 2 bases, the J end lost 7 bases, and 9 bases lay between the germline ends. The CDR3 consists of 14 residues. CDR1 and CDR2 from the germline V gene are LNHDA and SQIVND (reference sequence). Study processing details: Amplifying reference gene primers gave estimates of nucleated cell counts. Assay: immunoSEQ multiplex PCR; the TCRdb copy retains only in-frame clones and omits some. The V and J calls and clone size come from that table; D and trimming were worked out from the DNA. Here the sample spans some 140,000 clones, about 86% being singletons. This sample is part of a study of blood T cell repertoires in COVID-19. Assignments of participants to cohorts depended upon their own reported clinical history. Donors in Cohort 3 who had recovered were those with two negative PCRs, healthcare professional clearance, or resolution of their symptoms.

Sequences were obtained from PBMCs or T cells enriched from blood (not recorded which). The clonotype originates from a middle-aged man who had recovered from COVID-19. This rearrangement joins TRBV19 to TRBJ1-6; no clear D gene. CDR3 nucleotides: TGTGCCAGTAGTATACGGGGTGAGAATTCACCCCTCCACTTT. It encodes CASSIRGENSPLHF.